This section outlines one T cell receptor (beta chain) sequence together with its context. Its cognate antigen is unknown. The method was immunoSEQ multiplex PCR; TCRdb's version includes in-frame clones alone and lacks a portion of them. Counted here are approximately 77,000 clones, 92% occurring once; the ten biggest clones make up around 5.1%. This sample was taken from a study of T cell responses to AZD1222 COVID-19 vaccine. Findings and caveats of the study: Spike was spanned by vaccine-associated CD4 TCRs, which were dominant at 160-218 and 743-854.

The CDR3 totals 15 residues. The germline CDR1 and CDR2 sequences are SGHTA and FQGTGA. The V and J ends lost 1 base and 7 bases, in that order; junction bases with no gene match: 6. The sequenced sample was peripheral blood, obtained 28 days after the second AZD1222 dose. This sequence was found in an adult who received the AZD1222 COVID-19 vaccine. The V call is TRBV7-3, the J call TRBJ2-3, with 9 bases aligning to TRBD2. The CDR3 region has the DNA TGTGCCAGCAGCTTAATGGGGACTAGCCGCTATACGCAGTATTTT. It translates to CASSLMGTSRYTQYF.